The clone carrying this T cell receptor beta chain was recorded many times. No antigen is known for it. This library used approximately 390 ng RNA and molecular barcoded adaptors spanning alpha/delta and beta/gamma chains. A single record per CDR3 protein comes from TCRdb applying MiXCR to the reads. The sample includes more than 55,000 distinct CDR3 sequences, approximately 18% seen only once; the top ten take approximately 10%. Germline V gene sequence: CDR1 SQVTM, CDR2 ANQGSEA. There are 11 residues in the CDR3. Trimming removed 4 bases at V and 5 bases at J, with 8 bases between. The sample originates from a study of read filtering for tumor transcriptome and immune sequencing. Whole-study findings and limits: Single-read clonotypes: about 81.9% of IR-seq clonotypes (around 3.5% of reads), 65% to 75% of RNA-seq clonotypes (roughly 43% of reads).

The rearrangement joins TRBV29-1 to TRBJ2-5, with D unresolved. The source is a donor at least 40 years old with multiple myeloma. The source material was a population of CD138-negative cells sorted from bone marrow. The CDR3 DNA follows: TGCAGCGTTGGGGATCTCGAGACCCAGTACTTC. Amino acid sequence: CSVGDLETQYF.